A selection of T cell receptor beta chains follows, all from one sample in a study of naive and memory T cell subsets. Using its own MiXCR run on the UMI-ligation and nested PCR reads, TCRdb lists one record per CDR3 protein. The sample carries tens of thousands of distinct CDR3 sequences, 7% to 7.5% recorded once. Sample: central memory CD4+ T cells from blood. All receptors come from a human donor in good health. Each CDR3 is given without its conserved first and last residue.

V gene	J gene	CDR3 protein
TRBV20-1	TRBJ1-5	SASFGSNQPQH
TRBV2	TRBJ2-1	ASSEALAQGGGEQF
TRBV7-2	TRBJ2-6	ASVRKGANVLT
TRBV5-6	TRBJ2-3	ASSFVETTNTQY
TRBV12-3/TRBV12-4	TRBJ2-3	ASSLTSGRTVYTQY
TRBV6-1	TRBJ2-7	ASSLGLGYEQY
TRBV27	TRBJ2-1	ASSRKSYNEQF
TRBV4-2	TRBJ1-4	ASSRGTGENEKLF
TRBV6-1	TRBJ1-5	ASSERQPQH
TRBV19	TRBJ2-6	ASRTSGANVLT
TRBV24-1	TRBJ2-1	ATSDPGFSYNEQF
TRBV29-1	TRBJ2-1	SVAAGGGYNEQF
TRBV19	TRBJ1-5	ASSSISGSSNQPQH
TRBV24-1	TRBJ2-7	ATSEATGKGEQY
TRBV6-1	TRBJ1-1	ASSEPSFMGQAPWTEAF
TRBV20-1	TRBJ1-5	SARDGIVNQPQH
TRBV19	TRBJ1-2	ASSINGYGYT
TRBV7-2	TRBJ1-5	ASSLGGDTQPQH
TRBV19	TRBJ1-5	ASSDGGTGGRQPQH
TRBV5-1	TRBJ1-4	ASSLRPEMEKLF
TRBV7-2	TRBJ1-5	ASSLVEGQTPQH
TRBV7-2	TRBJ1-5	ASSPNGVVVREGQH
TRBV7-8	TRBJ1-1	ASGTRGGTEAF
TRBV6-2/TRBV6-3	TRBJ2-1	ASSYSMRGLSYNEQF
TRBV29-1	TRBJ1-1	SVVGGPTTEAF
TRBV7-9	TRBJ2-7	ASSPPDFQSYEQY
TRBV7-2	TRBJ2-3	ASSGQLTDTQY
TRBV5-1	TRBJ1-4	ASSLSLDGFHEKLF
TRBV6-2/TRBV6-3	TRBJ2-7	ASSYGAGDTYEQY
TRBV7-7	TRBJ2-5	ASSVTGTQETQY
TRBV12-3/TRBV12-4	TRBJ1-3	ASSLRGAGNTIY
TRBV18	TRBJ2-7	ASSKGTGQAEQY
TRBV6-1	TRBJ2-7	ASRREGQSTKYEQY
TRBV5-1	TRBJ2-1	ASSFVGQGAQEQF
TRBV7-8	TRBJ2-5	ASSSRGSLETQY
TRBV28	TRBJ1-2	ASRAGTGTVRLYGYT
TRBV3-1	TRBJ1-2	ASSQRGGQGHGYT